Below, one T cell receptor (beta chain) is given with its context. The sample belongs to a study of blood T cell repertoires in COVID-19. The repertoire was sequenced with immunoSEQ multiplex PCR; TCRdb's copy has only in-frame clones and lacks some. The data contain about 110,000 clones, about 85% of them singletons. Trimming took 8 bases from V and 0 from J, leaving 10 bases between them. The CDR3 totals 13 residues. The chain employs TRBV12-3 or TRBV12-4 and TRBJ1-1, with D possibly being TRBD1 (5 bases). The sequenced sample was peripheral blood. This clonotype originated in a human donor in a cohort sampled during active COVID-19. The CDR3 here is CASDQGLNTEAFF. The CDR3, as DNA: TGTGCCAGCGATCAGGGTCTGAACACTGAAGCTTTCTTT.